Listed below are T cell receptor beta chains from one sample, sequenced in a study of resident and recirculating memory T cells in vitiligo. Data came from immunoSEQ multiplex PCR; TCRdb stores just in-frame clones and leaves some out. The sample comprises 70,000 to 85,000 clones, roughly 92% of which are singletons, and over 4.5% rests with the top ten. The sample taken for sequencing was blood. These receptors were collected from a male donor with vitiligo. CDR3s include the opening cysteine and the closing phenylalanine or tryptophan. D genes are given only for firm matches.

d_gene	j_gene	v_gene	CDR3nt	CDR3aa
TRBD1	TRBJ2-1	TRBV4-3	TGCGCCAGCAGCCAAGAACTACTACAGGGGTCCGTTTTCGGGCCCTACAATGAGCAGTTCTTC	CASSQELLQGSVFGPYNEQFF
-	TRBJ2-6	TRBV30	TGTGCCTGGAGACGGGATTCTGGGGCCAACGTCCTGACTTTC	CAWRRDSGANVLTF
-	TRBJ1-1	TRBV13	TGTGCCAGCAGCCCTGACAAGAACACTGAAGCTTTCTTT	CASSPDKNTEAFF
-	TRBJ2-3	TRBV14	TGTGCCAGCAGCCAAGATTGGGGGGCAGATACGCAGTATTTT	CASSQDWGADTQYF
-	TRBJ2-7	TRBV7-2	TGTGCCAGCAGCTTAGGGCCTAGCAGGTACGAGCAGTACTTC	CASSLGPSRYEQYF
-	TRBJ2-7	TRBV4-1	TGCGCCAGCAGCCACGGCAGGACCTACGAGCAGTACTTC	CASSHGRTYEQYF
-	TRBJ1-4	TRBV5-8	TGTGCCAGCAGTCGTACAGGGTCCCTTGGAAAACTGTTTTTT	CASSRTGSLGKLFF
TRBD2	TRBJ2-7	TRBV5-6	TGTGCCAGCAGCTTGATGCGGGAGACCTACGAGCAGTACTTC	CASSLMRETYEQYF
-	TRBJ1-2	TRBV7-9	TGTGCCAGCAGCTTAGCGGAAGGGGACTATGGCTACACCTTC	CASSLAEGDYGYTF
-	TRBJ1-5	TRBV30	TGTGCCTGGCAGGGCAATAGCAATCAGCCCCAGCATTTT	CAWQGNSNQPQHF
-	TRBJ1-2	TRBV4-1	TGCGCCAGCAGCCACCCGTACGGGTCAGGCTACACCTTC	CASSHPYGSGYTF
-	TRBJ2-7	TRBV10-3	TGTGCCATCAGCACCGGGTCAGGGGTCGTCTACGAGCAGTACTTC	CAISTGSGVVYEQYF
TRBD1	TRBJ2-7	TRBV28	TGTGCCAGCAGTTCCCCCACCGACAGGGTGGCGTACGAGCAGTACTTC	CASSSPTDRVAYEQYF
TRBD1	TRBJ1-4	TRBV29-1	TGCAGCGTCGGGACAGAGGGAATTCTAGCTAATGAAAAACTGTTTTTT	CSVGTEGILANEKLFF
TRBD2	TRBJ2-5	TRBV6-7	TGTGCCAGCAGTCCGTCCGGGACTAGCGAAGAGACCCAGTACTTC	CASSPSGTSEETQYF
-	TRBJ2-2	TRBV15	TGTGCCACCCGCGGGCAGCAGACCGGGGAGCTGTTTTTT	CATRGQQTGELFF
-	TRBJ2-3	TRBV27	TGTGCCAGCAGTTCTTTCTCTAGCACAGATACGCAGTATTTT	CASSSFSSTDTQYF
-	TRBJ2-6	TRBV5-1	TGCGCCAGCAGCTTCTCCGGGGCCAACGTCCTGACTTTC	CASSFSGANVLTF
-	TRBJ2-7	TRBV21-1	TGTGCCAGCAGCAAAATAACTAAGAGGCCGCGATCCTACGAGCAGTACTTC	CASSKITKRPRSYEQYF
TRBD1	TRBJ2-1	TRBV11-3	TGTGCCAGCAGTCGGACAGGGGGCAATGAGCAGTTCTTC	CASSRTGGNEQFF
TRBD2	TRBJ2-1	TRBV9	TGTGCCAGCAGCGTAGGAAGCGGGGGATGGGATGAGCAGTTCTTC	CASSVGSGGWDEQFF
TRBD1	TRBJ2-7	TRBV6-1	TGTGCCAGCAGTGAAGACAGGGGGTCCAACGAGCAGTACTTC	CASSEDRGSNEQYF
TRBD1	TRBJ1-2	TRBV19	TGTGCCAGTAGTATGACTTCCCACAGGGGAGGCTATGGCTACACCTTC	CASSMTSHRGGYGYTF
-	TRBJ1-5	TRBV5-8	TGTGCCAGCAGCTTGGAATCCCACTCCCAGCCCCAGCATTTT	CASSLESHSQPQHF
-	TRBJ1-2	TRBV5-1	TGCGCCAGCAGCTTGGGAGGAGGGAACTATGGCTACACCTTC	CASSLGGGNYGYTF